This T cell receptor beta chain was captured by sequencing in a study of CD8 T cells in ankylosing spondylitis. Regarding the study as a whole: A motif in TCR beta, a set of several highly homologous variants, appeared characteristic of ankylosing spondylitis blood.

The germline V gene has CDR1 MNHEY and CDR2 SVGEGT. V was clipped by 5 bases and J by 0 bases, with 13 bases between them. The CDR3 covers 15 residues. The authors made TCR beta libraries by quantitative 5'-RACE with molecular barcodes. TCRdb re-called the 5' RACE reads through MiXCR, storing one row per CDR3 protein. The repertoire holds about 150,000 distinct CDR3 sequences, with 5.5% to 7.5% as singletons. This clonotype was detected many times. What it binds is not known. The sequence was collected from a female donor with ankylosing spondylitis or in good health (not recorded which). This chain joins TRBV6-2 or TRBV6-3 and TRBJ2-5, with D uncertain. Input material: blood, either unsorted or a sorted T cell fraction (not recorded which). The CDR3 region has the DNA TGTGCCAGCAGTCCCGATGCGCAGTACCAAGAGACCCAGTACTTC. This encodes CASSPDAQYQETQYF.